The present entry profiles one TCR beta chain with its context. Its cognate antigen is unknown. The data were taken from a study of shared clonotypes between healthy human individuals. CD45RO-negative, CCR7-positively selected cells formed the naive CD8 fraction, excluding terminally differentiated effector memory CD45RA+ cells. General study findings and limits: Large depth notwithstanding, sorted-subset sequencing proved incomplete by rarefaction. The authors expected sequencing depth to affect clonotype sharing among donors.

At a deep level, the assay was run. For sorted subsets, 150 to 250 ng DNA per replicate equaled 33,000 or so T cell genomes. Repertoires were generated with immunoSEQ multiplex PCR, while TCRdb's copy carries only in-frame clones and drops some. The table includes roughly 2,000,000 clones, about 95% detected once. CDR1 is MNHEY and CDR2 is SMNVEV in the germline V gene (reference sequence). Trimming pared 2 bases from V and 0 bases from J, leaving 13 bases between. This CDR3 spans 16 amino acids. The receptor's source is a man aged 18 to 30 in good health. Sequenced material: naive CD8+ T cells sorted from blood. V usage is TRBV27 and J usage is TRBJ1-2; tentatively, D is TRBD1 (6 bases). CDR3 loop: CASSLVGADSNYGYTF. The CDR3 DNA reads TGTGCCAGCAGTTTAGTGGGGGCAGACTCTAACTATGGCTACACCTTC.